This T cell receptor beta chain appears in the sequencing data of a study of identical twins. Study-wide results and limits: Insertions were fewer in abundant cord blood beta clonotypes, whereas memory repertoires showed none of this pattern.

Everyone who donated was a healthy Caucasian. From the 5' RACE reads, TCRdb called clonotypes with MiXCR, one entry per CDR3 protein. The top ten clones hold roughly 1.6% of a sample with fewer than 800,000 distinct CDR3 sequences, around 7.4% of them seen once. Details on this clonotype: Its antigen is still unknown.

V was pared by 0 bases and J by 0 bases, with 3 bases of the junction left unmatched. The germline gives CDR1 SGHRS, CDR2 YFSETQ. The CDR3 is 16 residues long. These data are also associated with another study on yellow fever vaccine responses in identical twins.

This chain connects TRBV5-1 to TRBJ2-7, with 10 bases fitting TRBD1. Specimen: PBMCs. The source is a woman aged 18-30 years in good health. CDR3 residues: CASSLVGQGTSYEQYV. The DNA for the CDR3 is TGCGCCAGCAGCTTGGTGGGACAGGGGACCTCCTACGAGCAGTACGTC.